This T cell receptor beta chain was sequenced in a study of blood T cell repertoires in COVID-19. Study as a whole: The origin of the acute and convalescent COVID-19 samples was the United States, Italy and Spain. The analysed material was cDNA or gDNA that came from T cells, B-cell-depleted T cells, or PBMCs.

Germline V gives CDR1 MNHEY, CDR2 SVGEGT. V was clipped by 4 bases and J by 5 bases, with 16 bases between them. The CDR3 loop spans 15 amino acids. The authors' processing: Reference gene primer amplification gave estimated nucleated cell counts. The data were produced by immunoSEQ multiplex PCR, yet TCRdb's version contains in-frame clones alone and is incomplete. V and J calls and clone size are as listed in that table; D and trimming were resolved from the DNA. The table has just under 80,000 clones, roughly 85% seen once. Sequencing used peripheral blood. The receptor was isolated from a woman in her 70s with acute or convalescent COVID-19. This chain uses TRBV6-2 or TRBV6-3 with TRBJ2-3, with D tentatively TRBD2 (6 bases). CDR3 sequence (DNA): TGTGCCAGCAGTTCGACGGGACTGGTAGGAGATACGCAGTATTTT. Translated, it gives CASSSTGLVGDTQYF.